The 20 T cell receptor beta chains presented below share a single source sample, sequenced in a study of blood T cell repertoires in COVID-19. Only in-frame clones appear in the TCRdb table, and some are missing; sequencing was by immunoSEQ multiplex PCR. The sample has roughly 270,000 clones, roughly 87% seen once. Material for sequencing was peripheral blood. All receptors come from a man aged 18 to 30 with active or convalescent COVID-19.

In this sample, this clone turned up once. The chain joins TRBV7-2 to TRBJ1-1, with D perhaps matching TRBD1 (6 bases). The CDR3 has 12 amino acids. Trimming stripped 1 base from V and 6 bases from J, with 6 bases between. Germline loops: CDR1 SGHTA, CDR2 FQGNSA. The DNA of the CDR3 is TGTGCCAGCAGCTTAGGGGGGCCTGAAGCTTTCTTT. Residues: CASSLGGPEAFF.

The J gene is TRBJ1-3, the V gene TRBV7-2; 8 bases fit TRBD1. With V trimmed by 3 bases and J by 9 bases, 7 bases remained unmatched. The CDR3 sequence is 14 residues long. Germline loops: CDR1 SGHTA, CDR2 FQGNSA. This CDR3 reads CASSFPGQAATIYF. The CDR3 bases are TGTGCCAGCAGCTTCCCGGGACAGGCAGCCACCATATATTTT. The full variable domain, completed using reference TRBV7-2 and TRBJ1-3, is GAGVSQSPSNKVTEKGKDVELRCDPISGHTALYWYRQSLGQGLEFLIYFQGNSAPDKSGLPSDRFSAERTGGSVSTLTIQRTQQEDSAVYLCASSFPGQAATIYFGEGSWLTVV.

This rearrangement joins TRBV5-8 to TRBJ2-5; 8 bases match TRBD2. CDR3 size: 14 residues. The germline V gene has CDR1 SGHTS and CDR2 YDEGEE. With 3 bases clipped from V and 5 bases from J, the junction kept 6 bases outside the gene matches. CDR3 amino acids: CASSSGGVLETQYF. CDR3 nucleotide sequence: TGTGCCAGCAGCTCGGGGGGGGTGCTGGAGACCCAGTACTTC. Full variable domain (remainder filled in from reference TRBV5-8 and TRBJ2-5): EAGVTQSPTHLIKTRGQQATLRCSPISGHTSVYWYQQALGLGLQFLLWYDEGEERNRGNFPPRFSGRQFPNYSSELNVNALELEDSALYLCASSSGGVLETQYFGPGTRLLVL.

The V and J genes are TRBV2 and TRBJ2-7; D perhaps matches TRBD1 (6 bases). Germline CDR1 and CDR2: SNHLY and FYNNEI. The CDR3 is 14 residues long. Trimming stripped 6 bases from V and 1 base from J, with 13 bases between. The CDR3 loop is CASRNRDKSYEQYF. CDR3 DNA sequence: TGTGCCAGCAGAAACCGGGACAAGTCCTACGAGCAGTACTTC.

This chain links TRBV6-4 with TRBJ1-2; 9 bases line up with TRBD1. Germline values: CDR1 MRHNA, CDR2 SNTAGT. This CDR3 region has 15 residues. With 0 bases clipped from V and 2 bases from J, the junction kept 1 base outside the gene matches. The CDR3 loop reads CASSDSGTGNYGYTF. The CDR3 coding sequence is TGTGCCAGCAGTGACTCGGGGACAGGGAACTATGGCTACACCTTC.

This clone has only a few counts. This chain uses TRBV4-1 with TRBJ1-5; D might be TRBD1 (6 bases). The CDR3 extends over 15 amino acids. Germline V gives CDR1 MGHRA, CDR2 YSYEKL. Trimming pared 0 bases from V and 5 bases from J, leaving 11 bases between. The CDR3 DNA follows: TGCGCCAGCAGCCAAGAAACAGGGCCCGATCAGCCCCAGCATTTT. Its translation: CASSQETGPDQPQHF.

This rearrangement joins TRBV19 to TRBJ2-1, with 7 bases identical to TRBD2. The trim removed 5 bases at V and 2 bases at J, leaving 3 bases unmatched. The length of the CDR3 is 14 residues. Germline CDR1 and CDR2: LNHDA and SQIVND (reference sequence). The chain's CDR3 is CASSARGAYNEQFF. The CDR3 coding sequence is TGTGCCAGTAGTGCCCGGGGGGCCTACAATGAGCAGTTCTTC.

The CDR3 DNA reads as TGTGCCAGCAGCGAACCCGAGGGGAGCGGGGTAAGCTCCTACAATGAGCAGTTCTTC. Translating gives CASSEPEGSGVSSYNEQFF. The V call is TRBV7-9, the J call TRBJ2-1; 7 bases are shared with TRBD2. The V gene end was trimmed by 5 bases and the J gene end by 0 bases; junction bases not matched to a gene: 16. This CDR3 is built from 19 residues. Germline-derived CDR1 and CDR2 are SEHNR and FQNEAQ (reference sequence).

The chain employs TRBV19 and TRBJ2-7; 13 positions match TRBD2. V lost 3 bases, J lost 2 bases, and 4 bases stayed unmatched. In germline, CDR1 is LNHDA, CDR2 SQIVND (reference sequence). This CDR3 is 16 amino acids long. The CDR3 nucleotides are TGTGCCAGTAGTATCTCCGGGACTAGCGGGGCCTACGAGCAGTACTTC. It is translated as CASSISGTSGAYEQYF.

Notes on this clone: Within the sample, other DNA sequences also encode this same CDR3. The gene calls are TRBV3-1 (or the pseudogene TRBV3-2) and TRBJ1-2; 7 positions match TRBD1. Trimming removed 3 bases from V and 4 bases from J; junction bases left unmatched: 5. Germline CDR1 is LGHDT and CDR2 is YNNKEL (reference sequence). The CDR3 spans 14 residues. The CDR3 nucleotides read TGTGCCAGCAGCCATTTGAGGGGGCCCTATGGCTACACCTTC. Translation: CASSHLRGPYGYTF.

The rearrangement uses TRBV3-1 (or the pseudogene TRBV3-2) and TRBJ1-2; a weak D match, TRBD1 (6 bases). Trimming shortened V by 3 bases and J by 2 bases, and 16 bases separated the two germline ends. The CDR3 is 16 residues long. CDR1 is LGHDT, CDR2 YNNKEL, per germline (reference sequence). The chain's CDR3 is CASSHHGQLINYGYTF. The CDR3 nucleotides read TGTGCCAGCAGCCATCACGGACAGCTGATAAACTATGGCTACACCTTC.

The V gene is TRBV27, the J gene TRBJ2-2, with 12 bases lining up with TRBD2. This CDR3 spans 15 amino acids. CDR1 and CDR2 from the germline V gene are MNHEY and SMNVEV (reference sequence). Unmatched junction bases numbered 3, after V lost 5 bases and J lost 5 bases. CDR3 loop: CASSLAGGPTGELFF. CDR3 nucleotides: TGTGCCAGCAGTCTAGCGGGGGGGCCAACCGGGGAGCTGTTTTTT.

The chain is built from TRBV2 and TRBJ2-7, with D possibly being TRBD2 (6 bases). The CDR3 runs 14 residues. V gave up 10 bases and J gave up 1 base, with 17 bases separating them. Germline assignment: CDR1 SNHLY and CDR2 FYNNEI. The CDR3 loop reads CATRREERSYEQYF. The CDR3, as DNA: TGTGCCACTAGGAGGGAGGAGAGATCCTACGAGCAGTACTTC.

The rearrangement links TRBV6-5 to TRBJ1-4; the D gene is possibly TRBD1 (6 bases). V lost 3 bases and J 3 bases, leaving 11 bases between the germline ends. The CDR3 runs to 15 residues. Per the germline V gene, CDR1 is MNHEY and CDR2 is SVGAGI. The CDR3 region is CASSYGGGPNEKLFF. CDR3 nucleotide sequence: TGTGCCAGCAGTTATGGGGGGGGCCCTAATGAAAAACTGTTTTTT.

The V and J genes are TRBV2 and TRBJ1-4; TRBD1 is a possible D gene (5 bases). V lost 2 bases, J lost 15 bases, and 16 bases lay in between. Germline V gene sequence: CDR1 SNHLY, CDR2 FYNNEI. The CDR3 totals 13 residues. CDR3 sequence reads: CASSETPTGVLFF. In DNA, the CDR3 is TGTGCCAGCAGTGAAACGCCCACAGGTGTGTTGTTTTTT.

This chain uses TRBV9 with TRBJ2-1, with D perhaps TRBD2 (6 bases). V was clipped by 0 bases and J by 2 bases, with 12 bases between them. This CDR3 is built from 16 residues. Germline V gene data show CDR1 as SGDLS and CDR2 as YYNGEE. The CDR3 DNA reads as TGTGCCAGCAGCGTAGGGGGGACTCTTACCTACAATGAGCAGTTCTTC. Its translation: CASSVGGTLTYNEQFF. The whole variable domain, remainder taken from reference TRBV9 and TRBJ2-1, is DSGVTQTPKHLITATGQRVTLRCSPRSGDLSVYWYQQSLDQGLQFLIQYYNGEERAKGNILERFSAQQFPDLHSELNLSSLELGDSALYFCASSVGGTLTYNEQFFGPGTRLTVL.

A word on this clone: Other DNA sequences in this specimen translate into the identical CDR3. The J gene is TRBJ1-1, the V gene TRBV12-3 or TRBV12-4; D is unclear. The V gene lost 3 bases and the J gene lost 1 base, with 6 bases spanning the gap. This CDR3 is 13 amino acids long. CDR3 sequence (DNA): TGTGCCAGCAGTTTGGGAGGGAACACTGAAGCTTTCTTT. Translated, it gives CASSLGGNTEAFF.

This clone has a handful of counts. The chain links TRBV12-3 or TRBV12-4 to TRBJ2-1, with D perhaps matching TRBD1 (6 bases). The V end lost 5 bases, the J end lost 7 bases, and 12 bases lay between the germline ends. The CDR3 length is 13 residues. CDR3 nucleotide sequence: TGTGCCAGCAGTATCGACAGGTTGAATGAGCAGTTCTTC. This translates into CASSIDRLNEQFF.

This rearrangement joins TRBV27 to TRBJ1-2, with D unclear. V was trimmed by 6 bases and J by 5 bases, leaving 16 bases between them. Germline V gene sequence: CDR1 MNHEY, CDR2 SMNVEV (reference sequence). The CDR3 extends over 14 amino acids. This CDR3 reads CASSREPTLYGYTF. The CDR3 DNA reads TGTGCCAGCAGCCGAGAACCTACCTTATATGGCTACACCTTC.

The CDR3 reads CASSRQGDQPQHF. CDR3 DNA: TGTGCCAGCAGTCGTCAGGGCGATCAGCCCCAGCATTTT. This chain connects TRBV27 to TRBJ1-5; D is perhaps TRBD1 (5 bases). V lost 5 bases and J 5 bases, leaving 10 bases between the germline ends. Germline V CDR1 and CDR2: MNHEY, SMNVEV (reference sequence). The CDR3 totals 13 residues.